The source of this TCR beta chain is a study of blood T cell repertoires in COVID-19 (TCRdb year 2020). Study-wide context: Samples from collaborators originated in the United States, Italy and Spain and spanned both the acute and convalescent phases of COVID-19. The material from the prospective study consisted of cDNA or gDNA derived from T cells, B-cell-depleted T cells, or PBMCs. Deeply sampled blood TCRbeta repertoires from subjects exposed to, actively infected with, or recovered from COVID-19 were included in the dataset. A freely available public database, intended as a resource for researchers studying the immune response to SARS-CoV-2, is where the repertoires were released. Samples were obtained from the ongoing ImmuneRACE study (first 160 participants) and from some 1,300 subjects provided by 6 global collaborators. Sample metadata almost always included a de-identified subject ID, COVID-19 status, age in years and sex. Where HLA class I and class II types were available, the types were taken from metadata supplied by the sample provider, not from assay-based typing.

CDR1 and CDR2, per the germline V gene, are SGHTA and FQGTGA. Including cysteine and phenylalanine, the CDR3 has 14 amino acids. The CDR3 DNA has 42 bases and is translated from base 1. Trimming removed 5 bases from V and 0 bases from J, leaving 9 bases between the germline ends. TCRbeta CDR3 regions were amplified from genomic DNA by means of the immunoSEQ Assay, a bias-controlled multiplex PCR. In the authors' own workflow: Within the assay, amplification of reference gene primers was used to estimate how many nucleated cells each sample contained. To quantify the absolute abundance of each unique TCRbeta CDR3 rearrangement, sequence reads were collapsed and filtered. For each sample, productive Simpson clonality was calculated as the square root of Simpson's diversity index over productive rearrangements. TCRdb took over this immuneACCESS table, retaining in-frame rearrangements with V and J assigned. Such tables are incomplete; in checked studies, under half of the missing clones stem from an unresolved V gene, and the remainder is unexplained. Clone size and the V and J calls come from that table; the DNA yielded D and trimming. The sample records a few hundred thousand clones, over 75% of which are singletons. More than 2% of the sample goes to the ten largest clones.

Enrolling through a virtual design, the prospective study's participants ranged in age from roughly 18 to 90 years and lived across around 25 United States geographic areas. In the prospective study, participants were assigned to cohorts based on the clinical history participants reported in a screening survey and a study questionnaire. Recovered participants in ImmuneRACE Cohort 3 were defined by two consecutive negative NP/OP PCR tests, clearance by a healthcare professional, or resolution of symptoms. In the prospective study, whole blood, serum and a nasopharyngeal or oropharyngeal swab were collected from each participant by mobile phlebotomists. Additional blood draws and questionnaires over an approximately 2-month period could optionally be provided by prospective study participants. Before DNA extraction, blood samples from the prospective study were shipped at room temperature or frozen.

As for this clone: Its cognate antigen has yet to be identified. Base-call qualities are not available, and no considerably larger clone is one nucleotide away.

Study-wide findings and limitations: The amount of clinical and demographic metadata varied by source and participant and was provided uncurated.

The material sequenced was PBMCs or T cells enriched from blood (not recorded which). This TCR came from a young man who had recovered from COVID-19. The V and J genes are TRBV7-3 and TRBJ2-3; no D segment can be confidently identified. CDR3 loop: CASSRDASTDTQYF. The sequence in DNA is TGTGCCAGCAGCCGAGATGCAAGCACAGATACGCAGTATTTT.